Sequencing of this T cell receptor (beta chain) was carried out in a study of shared clonotypes between healthy human individuals. Study observations and caveats: Sampling involved blood alone; tissue repertoires likely differ. Clonotypes shared by all four donors outscored non-shared clonotypes in generation probability. Deeper or shallower sequencing was expected to change how clonotypes are shared among donors. Larger richness was generally estimated for naive than memory subsets.

Only CD45RO-negative cells positively selected for CCR7 counted as naive CD8 cells, so terminally differentiated effector memory CD45RA+ cells were excluded. The CDR3 totals 13 residues. V lost 2 bases and J lost 4; bases outside the gene matches: 2. Germline loops: CDR1 KGHSH, CDR2 LQKENI. Measured with immunoSEQ multiplex PCR; TCRdb has only the in-frame clones, and not every one. Among just over 2,000,000 clones listed, around 96% were seen once. About this clone: Its antigen is as yet unknown.

The chain combines TRBV18 with TRBJ2-7; 7 bases agree with TRBD1. The source material was naive CD8+ T cells sorted from blood. The TCR originated in a man between 18 and 35 years old in good health. CDR3 DNA sequence: TGTGCCAGCTCACCAATACAGGGGTACGAGCAGTACTTC. Its protein is CASSPIQGYEQYF.